This T cell receptor beta chain was observed in a study of cytotoxic CD8 clonotypes in ibrutinib-treated CLL (dated by TCRdb to about 2021). Study-wide context: The cohort had about ten relapsed/refractory and roughly 15 treatment-naive patients; 17 to 18 were IGHV unmutated. On average, each sample had approximately 280,000 productive templates and about 89,000 productive rearrangements. Responses were partial in some 24 patients and complete in 2; after median approximately 66 months follow-up, around 15 stayed in remission and 12 progressed. Cryopreserved peripheral blood mononuclear cells were collected at three points: before therapy, at response, and at either sustained remission or disease progression. Longitudinal samples were obtainable from 26 of the 86 participants in the trial. Samples at response were collected after a median of about 11 months of treatment, with a range of 6 to 36 months.

For TCR beta library preparation, roughly 2 micrograms of genomic DNA were extracted from the cryopreserved PBMCs. Longitudinal blood samples from CLL patients receiving ibrutinib monotherapy were subjected to high-throughput TCR beta sequencing. Patients were enrolled in a phase 2 open-label single-center ibrutinib monotherapy trial. As regards this clone: The antigen it recognizes is unknown. Base qualities were left out, and no much larger clone turns up one base away.

The goal of deep resolution MiSeq sequencing was a depth between 1 in 1 million and 1 in 200,000 T cells, and coverage averaged 10x per clonotype. The immunoSEQ hsTCRB Kit was used to generate TCR beta libraries. Processing in the source paper ran as follows. ImmunoSEQ Data Assistant and ImmunoSEQ Analyzer were used for data analysis, and V, D and J genes were assigned according to IMGT definitions. Clonality, which ranges from 0 to 1, was calculated as one minus the normalized Shannon entropy of productive rearrangement frequencies. Only overrepresented clonotypes making up at least 0.05% of the repertoire of each patient were included in the public clonotype analysis. Repertoires from approximately 12 age-matched healthy donors in immuneACCESS were used as clonality controls. TCRdb stores this immuneACCESS table with in-frame sequences only. Part of the clones is absent; in the studies checked, under half of the shortfall reflects unresolved V genes, and no reason is known for the rest. The D gene and trimming were derived from the DNA, and the V and J assignments and clone size from that table. For this sample the table gives roughly 28,000 clones, of which 62% were detected only once. The ten most abundant clones make up 11% to 15% of the sample.

The investigation overall reported the following: Clonality increased at ibrutinib response, stayed stable in sustained remission, and fell back toward baseline at progression. Lymph node repertoires were not examined, and the timing of sampling was not matched between patients in sustained remission and those whose disease progressed. Baseline clonality was found to be higher than that of age-matched healthy donors and was strongly correlated with circulating CD8+ T-cell counts. Public clonotypes were rare and either contracted or stayed stable during treatment, and the rise in clonality at ibrutinib response reflected the expansion of private clonotypes.

From the germline V gene, CDR1 is SGHAT and CDR2 is FQNNGV. V is pared back by 3 bases and J by 9 bases, with 12 bases lying between the germline termini. Its CDR3 holds 12 amino acids, cysteine through phenylalanine. The kept DNA is CDR3 alone, 36 bases in frame from the first base. Sequencing used PBMCs, obtained before ibrutinib treatment. The chain employs TRBV11-2 and TRBJ2-7; the D gene is perhaps TRBD1, from 6 matching bases. The TCR sequence derives from a human donor with chronic lymphocytic leukemia. The DNA sequence is given as TGTGCCAGCAGCTTCTTTCAGGGGTCGCAGTACTTC. This is translated as CASSFFQGSQYF.